A selection of T cell receptor beta chains follows, all from one sample in a study of neurological immune-mediated disorders. MiXCR was run by TCRdb on the 5' RACE reads, yielding one entry per CDR3 protein. The sample includes 15,000 to 20,000 distinct CDR3 sequences, approximately 26% seen only once; the top ten take 30% to 40%. Source material: PBMCs. The source is a man aged 45-60 years with HTLV-1-associated myelopathy (HAM/TSP). CDR3s include the opening cysteine and the closing phenylalanine or tryptophan. The D gene is left open where the match is weak. Clone size is stated in some rows and not others, as once, few, many or a class when expanded.

V	D	J	size	DNA	CDR3
TRBV12-3/TRBV12-4	-	TRBJ2-1	-	TGTGCCAGCAGTTTATCCATACAGGTGCACAATGAGCAGTTCTTC	CASSLSIQVHNEQFF
TRBV5-1	-	TRBJ1-1	few	TGCGCCAGCAGCTTGGCCGAGAGGACTGAAGCTTTCTTT	CASSLAERTEAFF
TRBV30	-	TRBJ2-1	-	TGTGCCTGGAGCAGGGGTGCCTACAATGAGCAGTTCTTC	CAWSRGAYNEQFF
TRBV6-5	-	TRBJ1-5	few	TGTGCCAGCAGATTAGACAGCAATCAGCCCCAGCATTTT	CASRLDSNQPQHF
TRBV20-1	-	TRBJ2-3	-	TGCAGTGCCCCAGGTGCGGGGGCGGCAGATACGCAGTATTTT	CSAPGAGAADTQYF
TRBV20-1	-	TRBJ2-7	few	TGCAGTGCTAGTATGTCGGGGAGTTACGAGCAGTACTTC	CSASMSGSYEQYF
TRBV20-1	-	TRBJ2-6	-	TGCAGTGCTAGAGAGCACGGCTCTGGGGCCAACGTCCTGACTTTC	CSAREHGSGANVLTF
TRBV20-1	TRBD2	TRBJ2-3	many	TGCAGTGCCAACACGGGGGGGGTGGCAGATACGCAGTATTTT	CSANTGGVADTQYF
TRBV5-1	-	TRBJ1-1	few	TGCGCCAGCAGGCCCGGGCCAAGTGATGTCGAAGCTTTCTTT	CASRPGPSDVEAFF
TRBV20-1	-	TRBJ1-2	many	TGCAGTGCTAGAAACAGGGACTATGGCTACACCTTC	CSARNRDYGYTF
TRBV20-1	-	TRBJ2-7	-	TGCAGTGCTAGCCGGGGGGCCGTAAACTACGAGCAGTACTTC	CSASRGAVNYEQYF
TRBV12-3/TRBV12-4	-	TRBJ1-1	many	TGTGCCAGCAGTTTAGCCGGTGGGGGCACTGAAGCTTTCTTT	CASSLAGGGTEAFF
TRBV11-2	-	TRBJ1-2	once	TGTGCCAGCAGCTTAGTGTTCGGGTCCGAGAATGGCTACACCTTC	CASSLVFGSENGYTF
TRBV7-2	-	TRBJ2-3	many	TGTGCCAGCAGCTTGTACACAGATACGCAGTATTTT	CASSLYTDTQYF
TRBV5-6	-	TRBJ2-1	medium-sized	TGTGCCAGCAGCTTGGTGGGGACCGAGTTCTTC	CASSLVGTEFF
TRBV4-3	-	TRBJ1-2	few	TGCGCCAGCAGCCAAGCCTTACAGGGTAACTATGGCTACACCTTC	CASSQALQGNYGYTF
TRBV7-7	-	TRBJ2-3	-	TGTGCCAGCAGCCACGGGACCTCCCAAGATACGCAGTATTTT	CASSHGTSQDTQYF
TRBV5-6	TRBD2	TRBJ2-1	few	TGTGCCAACAGACCAACGGGGGGCTCCTACAATGAGCAGTTCTTC	CANRPTGGSYNEQFF
TRBV7-2	TRBD1	TRBJ2-3	few	TGTGCCAGCAGCTTAGGTGGCAGGGGGCGGACAGATACGCAGTATTTT	CASSLGGRGRTDTQYF
TRBV4-1	TRBD2	TRBJ2-3	few	TGCGCCAGCAGCCAAGAAGGGCGGGGGAGCACAGATACGCAGTATTTT	CASSQEGRGSTDTQYF